This TCR beta chain was recovered during a study of cytomegalovirus exposure and HLA in healthy donors. Study details: Previous work identified 120 million or so unique TCR beta sequences from around 180 million T cells.

CDR1 and CDR2 from the germline V gene are SGHTA and FQGNSA. The CDR3 is made up of 13 amino acids. Trimming took off 4 bases at V and 8 bases at J, with 14 bases between the two ends. Researchers ran the PCR with 60 Vbeta and 13 Jbeta primers. Using immunoSEQ multiplex PCR, the repertoire was profiled, and TCRdb retains in-frame clones only, with some absent. The sample yields some 50,000 clones, under 75% seen once. The clonotype comes from a man aged 25 to 45 in good health and CMV-seronegative. The chain couples TRBV7-2 to TRBJ1-2, with a weak D call TRBD1 (5 bases). Sequencing used PBMCs. CDR3 amino acids: CASSSQGLGGYTF. The CDR3 DNA reads TGTGCCAGCAGCTCGCAGGGACTTGGGGGCTACACCTTC.